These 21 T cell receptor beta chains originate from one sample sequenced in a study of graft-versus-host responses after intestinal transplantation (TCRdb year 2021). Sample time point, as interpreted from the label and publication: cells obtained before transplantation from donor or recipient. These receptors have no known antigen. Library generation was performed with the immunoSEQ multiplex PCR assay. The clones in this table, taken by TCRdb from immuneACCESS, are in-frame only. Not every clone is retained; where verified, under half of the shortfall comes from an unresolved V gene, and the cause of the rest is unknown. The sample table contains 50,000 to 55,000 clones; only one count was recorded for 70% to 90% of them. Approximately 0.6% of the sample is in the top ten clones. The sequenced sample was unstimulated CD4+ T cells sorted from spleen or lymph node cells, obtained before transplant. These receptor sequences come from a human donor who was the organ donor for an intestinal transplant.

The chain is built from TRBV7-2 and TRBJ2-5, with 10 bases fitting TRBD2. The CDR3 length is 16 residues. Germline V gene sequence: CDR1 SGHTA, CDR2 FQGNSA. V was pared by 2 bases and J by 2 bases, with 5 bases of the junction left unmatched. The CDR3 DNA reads TGTGCCAGCAGCTTAAAAGCGGGAGGGAATCAAGAGACCCAGTACTTC. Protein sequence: CASSLKAGGNQETQYF. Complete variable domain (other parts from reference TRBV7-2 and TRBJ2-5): GAGVSQSPSNKVTEKGKDVELRCDPISGHTALYWYRQSLGQGLEFLIYFQGNSAPDKSGLPSDRFSAERTGGSVSTLTIQRTQQEDSAVYLCASSLKAGGNQETQYFGPGTRLLVL.

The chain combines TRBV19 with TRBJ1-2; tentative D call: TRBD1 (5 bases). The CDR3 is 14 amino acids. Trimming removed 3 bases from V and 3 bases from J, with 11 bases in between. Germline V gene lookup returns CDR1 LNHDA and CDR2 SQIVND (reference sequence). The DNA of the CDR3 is TGTGCCAGTAGTATCAGGGAAGTGGACTATGGCTACACCTTC. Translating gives CASSIREVDYGYTF.

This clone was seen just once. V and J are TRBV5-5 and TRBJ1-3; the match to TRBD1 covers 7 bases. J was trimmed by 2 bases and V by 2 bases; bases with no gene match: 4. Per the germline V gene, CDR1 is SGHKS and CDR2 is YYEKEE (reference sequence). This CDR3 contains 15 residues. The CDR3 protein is CASSFHRGPGNTIYF. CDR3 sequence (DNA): TGTGCCAGCAGCTTCCACAGGGGACCTGGAAACACCATATATTTT.

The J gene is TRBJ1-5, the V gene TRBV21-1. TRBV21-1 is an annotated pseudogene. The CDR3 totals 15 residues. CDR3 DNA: TGTGCCAGCAGCAAAGAATTCGGGGGAGGTCAGCCCCAGCATTTT. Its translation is CASSKEFGGGQPQHF.

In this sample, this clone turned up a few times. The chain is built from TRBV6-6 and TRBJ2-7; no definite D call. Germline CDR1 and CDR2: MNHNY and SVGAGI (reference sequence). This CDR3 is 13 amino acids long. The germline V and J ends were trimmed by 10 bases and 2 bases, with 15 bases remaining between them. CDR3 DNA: TGTGCCACCGCCAAAGCACCCGCCTACGAGCAGTACTTC. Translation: CATAKAPAYEQYF.

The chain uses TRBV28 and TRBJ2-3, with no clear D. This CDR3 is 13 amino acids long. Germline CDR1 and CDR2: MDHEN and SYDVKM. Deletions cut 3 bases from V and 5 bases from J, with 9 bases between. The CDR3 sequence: CASSLPQIDTQYF. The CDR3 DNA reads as TGTGCCAGCAGTTTGCCCCAGATAGATACGCAGTATTTT.

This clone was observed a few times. The CDR3 region is CASSPYGGPLYNEQFF. In DNA, the CDR3 is TGTGCCAGCAGTCCCTACGGAGGCCCCCTTTACAATGAGCAGTTCTTC. The rearrangement links TRBV27 to TRBJ2-1, with D perhaps matching TRBD2 (5 bases). V gave up 5 bases and J gave up 4 bases, with 18 bases separating them. CDR1 and CDR2 from the germline V gene are MNHEY and SMNVEV (reference sequence). CDR3 length equals 16 residues.

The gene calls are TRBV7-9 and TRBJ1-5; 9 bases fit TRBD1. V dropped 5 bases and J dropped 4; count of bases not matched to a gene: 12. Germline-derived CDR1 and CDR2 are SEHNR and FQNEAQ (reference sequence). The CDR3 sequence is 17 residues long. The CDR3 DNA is TGTGCCAGCAGCGTTCACAGGGGGCGATTTGGGAATCAGCCCCAGCATTTT. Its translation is CASSVHRGRFGNQPQHF.

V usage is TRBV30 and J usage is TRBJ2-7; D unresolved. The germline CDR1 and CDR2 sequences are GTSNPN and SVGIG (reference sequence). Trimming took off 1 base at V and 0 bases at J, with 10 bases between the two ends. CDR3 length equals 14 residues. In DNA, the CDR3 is TGTGCCTGGAGTGCTTCTAACCCCTCCTACGAGCAGTACTTC. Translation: CAWSASNPSYEQYF. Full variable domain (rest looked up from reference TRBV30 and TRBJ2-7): SQTIHQWPATLVQPVGSPLSLECTVEGTSNPNLYWYRQAAGRGLQLLFYSVGIGQISSEVPQNLSASRPQDRQFILSSKKLLLSDSGFYLCAWSASNPSYEQYFGPGTRLTVT.

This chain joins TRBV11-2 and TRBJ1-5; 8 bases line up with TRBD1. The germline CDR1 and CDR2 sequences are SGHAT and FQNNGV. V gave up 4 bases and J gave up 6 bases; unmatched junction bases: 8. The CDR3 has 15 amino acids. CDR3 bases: TGTGCCAGCAGCTCGGACAGGGCTCTCAGTCAGCCCCAGCATTTT. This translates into CASSSDRALSQPQHF.

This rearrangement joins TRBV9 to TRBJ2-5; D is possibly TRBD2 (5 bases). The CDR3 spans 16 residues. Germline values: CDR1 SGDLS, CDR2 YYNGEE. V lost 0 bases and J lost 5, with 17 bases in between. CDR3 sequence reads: CASSVGTADQWETQYF. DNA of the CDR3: TGTGCCAGCAGCGTAGGGACTGCGGACCAGTGGGAGACCCAGTACTTC.

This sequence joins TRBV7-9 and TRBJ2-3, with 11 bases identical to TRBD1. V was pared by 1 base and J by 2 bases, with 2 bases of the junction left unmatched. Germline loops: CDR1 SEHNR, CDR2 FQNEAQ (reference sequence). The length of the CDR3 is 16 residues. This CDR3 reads CASSLGTGGITDTQYF. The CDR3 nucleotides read TGTGCCAGCAGCTTAGGGACAGGGGGCATCACAGATACGCAGTATTTT.

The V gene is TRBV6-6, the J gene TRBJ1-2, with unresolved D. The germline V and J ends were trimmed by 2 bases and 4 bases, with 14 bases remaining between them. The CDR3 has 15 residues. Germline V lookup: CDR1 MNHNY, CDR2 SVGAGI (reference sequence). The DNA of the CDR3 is TGTGCCAGCAGTTACCCCTCATCCGCGGGCTATGGCTACACCTTC. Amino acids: CASSYPSSAGYGYTF.

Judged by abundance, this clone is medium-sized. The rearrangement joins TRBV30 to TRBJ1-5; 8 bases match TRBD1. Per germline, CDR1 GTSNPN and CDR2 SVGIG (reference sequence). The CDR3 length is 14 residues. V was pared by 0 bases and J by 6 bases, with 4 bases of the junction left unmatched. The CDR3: CAWSVTGASQPQHF. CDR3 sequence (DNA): TGTGCCTGGAGTGTGACAGGGGCTAGTCAGCCCCAGCATTTT.

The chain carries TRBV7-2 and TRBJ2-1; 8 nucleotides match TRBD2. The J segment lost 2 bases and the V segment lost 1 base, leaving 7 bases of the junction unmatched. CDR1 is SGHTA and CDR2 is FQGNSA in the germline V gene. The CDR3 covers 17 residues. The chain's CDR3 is CASSLGPTSGAYNEQFF. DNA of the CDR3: TGTGCCAGCAGCTTAGGTCCCACTAGCGGAGCCTACAATGAGCAGTTCTTC.

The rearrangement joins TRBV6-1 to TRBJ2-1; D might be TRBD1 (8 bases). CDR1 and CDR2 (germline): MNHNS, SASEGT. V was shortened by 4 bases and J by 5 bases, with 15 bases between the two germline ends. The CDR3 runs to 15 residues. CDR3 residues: CASSGGGQADNEQFF. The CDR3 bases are TGTGCCAGCAGTGGGGGGGGACAGGCAGACAATGAGCAGTTCTTC.

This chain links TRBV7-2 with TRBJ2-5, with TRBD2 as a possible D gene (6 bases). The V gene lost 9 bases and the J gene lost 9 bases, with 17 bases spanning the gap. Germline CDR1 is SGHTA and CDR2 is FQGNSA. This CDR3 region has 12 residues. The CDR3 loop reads CASRAQAGSQYF. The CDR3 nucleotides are TGTGCCAGTCGGGCCCAGGCGGGGTCCCAGTACTTC.

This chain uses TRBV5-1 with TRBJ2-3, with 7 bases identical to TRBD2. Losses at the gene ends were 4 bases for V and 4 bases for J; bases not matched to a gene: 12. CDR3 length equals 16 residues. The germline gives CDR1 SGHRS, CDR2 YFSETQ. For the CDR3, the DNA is TGCGCCAGCAGCAGTGTGGGGGACTATCCCCCAGATACGCAGTATTTT. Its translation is CASSSVGDYPPDTQYF.

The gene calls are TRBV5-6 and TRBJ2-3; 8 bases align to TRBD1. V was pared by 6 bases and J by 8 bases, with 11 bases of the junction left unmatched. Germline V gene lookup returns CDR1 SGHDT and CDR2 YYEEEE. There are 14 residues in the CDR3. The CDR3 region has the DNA TGTGCCAGCACCCTGGGACAGGCCCGAGTTACGCAGTATTTT. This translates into CASTLGQARVTQYF.

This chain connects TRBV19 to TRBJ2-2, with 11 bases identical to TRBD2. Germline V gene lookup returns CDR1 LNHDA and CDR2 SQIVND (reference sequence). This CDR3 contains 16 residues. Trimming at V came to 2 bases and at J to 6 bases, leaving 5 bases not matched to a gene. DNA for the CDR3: TGTGCCAGTAGTATACTAGCGGGAGGAGGAGCCGGGGAGCTGTTTTTT. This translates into CASSILAGGGAGELFF.

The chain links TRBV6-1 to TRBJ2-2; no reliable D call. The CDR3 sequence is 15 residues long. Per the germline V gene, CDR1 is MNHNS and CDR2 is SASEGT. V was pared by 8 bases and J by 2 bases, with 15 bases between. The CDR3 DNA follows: TGTGCCAGCGAAAAACTCCCGCCTAACACCGGGGAGCTGTTTTTT. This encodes CASEKLPPNTGELFF.